Listed below are T cell receptor beta chains from one sample, sequenced in a study of breast tumors, draining lymph nodes, adjacent tissues. TCRdb analysed the multiplex PCR reads with MiXCR anew, one entry per CDR3 protein. The sample consists of 70,000 to 95,000 distinct CDR3 sequences, about 20% of them appearing once. What was sequenced was axillary lymph node tissue. The receptors stem from a female donor with breast cancer. Some clones in this sample may be carry-over from other donors' samples. CDR3s include the opening cysteine and the closing phenylalanine or tryptophan. The D gene is left open where the match is weak.

CDR3 protein: CAPGLENTGELFF
CDR3 length: 13
D gene: -
V gene: TRBV7-2
J gene: TRBJ2-2

CDR3 protein: CASSQDKDRGTDTQYF
CDR3 length: 16
D gene: TRBD1
V gene: TRBV4-2
J gene: TRBJ2-3

CDR3 protein: CASTLRGGNQPQHF
CDR3 length: 14
D gene: -
V gene: TRBV5-5
J gene: TRBJ1-5

CDR3 protein: CASRGEGSYNEQFF
CDR3 length: 14
D gene: -
V gene: TRBV2
J gene: TRBJ2-1

CDR3 protein: CASSWDRSYEQYF
CDR3 length: 13
D gene: TRBD1
V gene: TRBV5-6
J gene: TRBJ2-7

CDR3 protein: CASRQDGDSNQPQHF
CDR3 length: 15
D gene: -
V gene: TRBV12-3/TRBV12-4
J gene: TRBJ1-5

CDR3 protein: CASSLDRGRFNEQYF
CDR3 length: 15
D gene: TRBD1
V gene: TRBV11-3
J gene: TRBJ2-7

CDR3 protein: CATSDPTSGAGADTQYF
CDR3 length: 17
D gene: TRBD2
V gene: TRBV24-1
J gene: TRBJ2-3

CDR3 protein: CASSQFLQTSSSYNEQFF
CDR3 length: 18
D gene: -
V gene: TRBV4-3
J gene: TRBJ2-1

CDR3 protein: CSARDATQYF
CDR3 length: 10
D gene: -
V gene: TRBV20-1
J gene: TRBJ2-3

CDR3 protein: CASSQMGTSSSEQYF
CDR3 length: 15
D gene: TRBD2
V gene: TRBV3-1
J gene: TRBJ2-7

CDR3 protein: CATSDAIAGHQETQYF
CDR3 length: 16
D gene: -
V gene: TRBV24-1
J gene: TRBJ2-5

CDR3 protein: CASRHPGGSGELFF
CDR3 length: 14
D gene: -
V gene: TRBV6-2/TRBV6-3
J gene: TRBJ2-2

CDR3 protein: CASLRGPLPPREKLFF
CDR3 length: 16
D gene: -
V gene: TRBV2
J gene: TRBJ1-4

CDR3 protein: CASSGTVSSGNTIYF
CDR3 length: 15
D gene: -
V gene: TRBV2
J gene: TRBJ1-3

CDR3 protein: CASSQEGQVNTEAFF
CDR3 length: 15
D gene: TRBD1
V gene: TRBV4-1
J gene: TRBJ1-1